These 26 T cell receptor beta chains were all obtained from the same sample, sequenced in a study of blood T cell repertoires in COVID-19 (TCRdb year 2020). The method behind the library was the immunoSEQ multiplex PCR assay. What TCRdb holds here is the immuneACCESS table cut down to in-frame rearrangements. Part of the clones is not present; checked against another copy, under half of the missing clones reflect an unresolved V gene, and the others are unexplained. The sample includes about 250,000 clones, with roughly four fifths observed a single time. The top ten clonotypes cover 4% to 5% of the sample. The specimen was peripheral blood. The source of these receptors is a woman aged 65 to 85 with acute or convalescent COVID-19.

The chain combines TRBV24-1 with TRBJ2-7; D may be TRBD1 (5 bases). Trimming left V 2 bases short and J 11 bases short, with 15 bases between. The CDR3 totals 13 residues. Germline V lookup: CDR1 KGHDR, CDR2 SFDVKD. CDR3 in DNA: TGTGCCACCAGTGATTCCGGAGACAGATTCGAGTACTTC. Translation: CATSDSGDRFEYF.

The chain has TRBV2 and TRBJ1-1; a possible D gene is TRBD1 (6 bases). Germline V gene sequence: CDR1 SNHLY, CDR2 FYNNEI. There are 15 residues in the CDR3. With 4 bases removed from V and 4 bases from J, the gap between germline ends came to 16 bases. The CDR3 coding sequence is TGTGCCAGCAGTGGAGCACAGGGTCTCAGCACTGAAGCTTTCTTT. This gives the protein CASSGAQGLSTEAFF.

J is TRBJ1-6 and V is TRBV11-2; TRBD1 aligns across 9 bases. The CDR3 has 17 residues. J was trimmed by 6 bases and V by 0 bases; bases with no gene match: 6. Looked up from germline, CDR1 is SGHAT and CDR2 is FQNNGV. The CDR3 reads CASSLETGTGTNSPLHF. As DNA, the CDR3 is TGTGCCAGCAGCTTAGAGACTGGGACAGGGACTAATTCACCCCTCCACTTT.

This chain links TRBV19 with TRBJ1-1, with a possible D match to TRBD1 (5 bases). Germline loops: CDR1 LNHDA, CDR2 SQIVND (reference sequence). The CDR3 extends over 14 amino acids. Trimming left V 6 bases short and J 7 bases short, with 18 bases between. CDR3 bases: TGTGCCAGTAGCGCTCCGGACAAGGGGTTTGAAGCTTTCTTT. Translating it yields CASSAPDKGFEAFF.

The chain has TRBV3-1 (or the pseudogene TRBV3-2) and TRBJ2-3, with TRBD1 identical over 10 bases. Germline CDR1 and CDR2: LGHDT and YNNKEL (reference sequence). J gave up 4 bases and V 1 base, and 8 bases lay outside the gene matches. This CDR3 is built from 17 residues. The CDR3 DNA reads TGTGCCAGCAGCCAAGGAAGTGACAGGGGGCTGGCAGATACGCAGTATTTT. As protein: CASSQGSDRGLADTQYF.

This chain connects TRBV10-2 to TRBJ2-7, with TRBD2 identical over 10 bases. There are 14 residues in the CDR3. V lost 2 bases and J lost 3; bases outside the gene matches: 1. Germline V gene sequence: CDR1 WSHSY, CDR2 SAAADI. The CDR3 sequence is CASSERTSGYEQYF. The CDR3 nucleotides are TGCGCCAGCAGTGAGAGGACTAGCGGCTACGAGCAGTACTTC.

The chain couples TRBV6-2 or TRBV6-3 to TRBJ2-1; 11 nucleotides match TRBD2. V lost 7 bases to trimming and J lost 1 base; unmatched junction nucleotides: 15. The CDR3 sequence is 19 residues long. Germline lookup yields CDR1 MNHEY and CDR2 SVGEGT. The CDR3 here is CASIPLAGVTSGSYNEQFF. The CDR3 DNA follows: TGTGCCAGCATCCCACTAGCGGGGGTTACCTCGGGGTCCTACAATGAGCAGTTCTTC.

The chain uses TRBV10-3 and TRBJ1-5; D uncertain. CDR1 is ENHRY and CDR2 is SYGVKD in the germline V gene. V was pared by 6 bases and J by 5 bases, with 11 bases between. CDR3 length: 13 residues. The CDR3 DNA reads TGTGCCATCAGGGACTTATCGGATCAGCCCCAGCATTTT. Residues: CAIRDLSDQPQHF.

The V call is TRBV3-1 (or the pseudogene TRBV3-2), the J call TRBJ2-3, with a tentative D call TRBD1 (6 bases). Trimming pared 8 bases from V and 6 bases from J, leaving 21 bases between. The CDR3 covers 15 residues. Germline V gene lookup returns CDR1 LGHDT and CDR2 YNNKEL (reference sequence). The CDR3 nucleotides read TGTGCCAGCGGGGACACGATACGCCCACACGATACGCAGTATTTT. Residues: CASGDTIRPHDTQYF.

V usage is TRBV7-6 and J usage is TRBJ1-5; weak D call: TRBD1 (5 bases). V was cut by 3 bases and J by 0 bases, with 12 bases left in between. The CDR3 runs to 16 residues. Germline assignment: CDR1 SGHVS and CDR2 FNYEAQ. CDR3 coding DNA: TGTGCCAGCAGCTTGGGGGGGAGGAATAGCAATCAGCCCCAGCATTTT. It codes for CASSLGGRNSNQPQHF.

The rearrangement links TRBV19 to TRBJ1-5; unclear D gene. The germline V gene encodes CDR1 LNHDA and CDR2 SQIVND (reference sequence). The CDR3 extends over 14 amino acids. The V gene lost 2 bases and the J gene lost 1 base, with 6 bases spanning the gap. This chain's CDR3 is CASSIMASNQPQHF. CDR3 in DNA: TGTGCCAGTAGTATAATGGCCAGCAATCAGCCCCAGCATTTT. Combining the CDR3 with reference TRBV19 and TRBJ1-5 gives the whole variable domain DGGITQSPKYLFRKEGQNVTLSCEQNLNHDAMYWYRQDPGQGLRLIYYSQIVNDFQKGDIAEGYSVSREKKESFPLTVTSAQKNPTAFYLCASSIMASNQPQHFGDGTRLSIL.

This chain joins TRBV2 and TRBJ2-3; 8 bases are a match to TRBD1. The germline V gene encodes CDR1 SNHLY and CDR2 FYNNEI. V was pared by 5 bases and J by 3 bases, with 7 bases of the junction left unmatched. CDR3 length: 15 amino acids. CDR3 region: CASSPGGGRTDTQYF. The CDR3 DNA reads TGTGCCAGCAGTCCAGGGGGCGGAAGAACAGATACGCAGTATTTT.

The rearrangement joins TRBV7-9 to TRBJ1-1, with D possibly being TRBD1 (5 bases). The V gene's germline CDR1 is SEHNR and CDR2 FQNEAQ (reference sequence). The CDR3 sequence is 14 residues long. The ends were cut back, 3 bases at V and 3 bases at J, with 11 bases in the middle. CDR3 residues: CASSFQGGDTEAFF. CDR3 nucleotide sequence: TGTGCCAGCAGCTTTCAGGGAGGGGACACTGAAGCTTTCTTT. Drawing the rest from reference TRBV7-9 and TRBJ1-1, the complete variable domain is DTGVSQNPRHKITKRGQNVTFRCDPISEHNRLYWYRQTLGQGPEFLTYFQNEAQLEKSRLLSDRFSAERPKGSFSTLEIQRTEQGDSAMYLCASSFQGGDTEAFFGQGTRLTVV.

The chain couples TRBV21-1 to TRBJ1-2; whether TRBD1, the table's D call, matches the DNA was not checked. TRBV21-1 constitutes a pseudogene. The CDR3 extends over 15 amino acids. CDR3: CASSKPRQGTYGYTF. CDR3 nucleotide sequence: TGTGCCAGCAGCAAACCCCGCCAGGGAACTTATGGCTACACCTTC.

This chain links TRBV4-2 with TRBJ1-5; TRBD1 might be the D (6 bases). The CDR3 loop spans 14 amino acids. The V end lost 0 bases, the J end lost 4 bases, and 7 bases lay between the germline ends. Per the germline V gene, CDR1 is LGHNA and CDR2 is YNFKEQ. CDR3: CASSQDQGNQPQHF. CDR3 sequence (DNA): TGTGCCAGCAGCCAAGATCAGGGGAATCAGCCCCAGCATTTT.

In this sample, this clone turned up a few times. CDR3 nucleotides: TGTGCCAGCAGTTTTTCGCGGGGAATTCAGCCCCAGCATTTT. Its translation is CASSFSRGIQPQHF. The chain links TRBV27 to TRBJ1-5; no reliable D call. The germline gives CDR1 MNHEY, CDR2 SMNVEV (reference sequence). The length of the CDR3 is 14 residues. V was clipped by 3 bases and J by 6 bases, with 12 bases between them.

The V and J genes are TRBV7-2 and TRBJ1-2; a weak D match, TRBD1 (5 bases). The germline CDR1 and CDR2 sequences are SGHTA and FQGNSA. V dropped 4 bases and J dropped 3 bases, with 12 bases sitting between them. The length of the CDR3 is 14 residues. CDR3 DNA: TGTGCCAGCAGCTCCTTGTGGGGCGACTATGGCTACACCTTC. It codes for CASSSLWGDYGYTF.

The rearrangement joins TRBV5-6 to TRBJ1-2; 9 positions agree with TRBD1. Per germline, CDR1 SGHDT and CDR2 YYEEEE. Germline trimming cut 0 bases from V and 4 bases from J; bases unmatched to any gene: 7. CDR3 length: 16 residues. In DNA, the CDR3 is TGTGCCAGCAGCTTGGCCGGGGGACAGGGAAGCTATGGCTACACCTTC. This encodes CASSLAGGQGSYGYTF.

The table lists this clone with a few counts. This chain joins TRBV6-5 and TRBJ2-2, with TRBD1 matching over 7 bases. The CDR3 covers 13 residues. Trimming cost V 4 bases and J 6 bases; bases outside gene matches: 2. CDR1 MNHEY and CDR2 SVGAGI come from the germline V gene. This CDR3 reads CASSSQGSGELFF. The CDR3 region has the DNA TGTGCCAGCAGTTCACAGGGGTCCGGGGAGCTGTTTTTT.

The CDR3 nucleotides are TGTGCCAGCAGCCTTGACAGATTCACTGAAGCTTTCTTT. This codes for CASSLDRFTEAFF. This chain connects TRBV7-2 to TRBJ1-1, with D possibly matching TRBD1 (5 bases). Between the trimmed V and J ends, which lost 5 bases and 4 bases, there was a span of 11 bases. This CDR3 region has 13 residues. In germline, CDR1 is SGHTA, CDR2 FQGNSA.

This chain connects TRBV5-1 to TRBJ1-1, with D possibly TRBD1 on 5 matching bases. Trimming took off 3 bases at V and 5 bases at J, with 17 bases between the two ends. There are 15 residues in the CDR3. Germline CDR1 SGHRS, CDR2 YFSETQ. CDR3 loop: CASSSEGGEATEAFF. In DNA form, the CDR3 reads TGCGCCAGCAGCTCCGAGGGAGGGGAAGCGACTGAAGCTTTCTTT.

This chain uses TRBV5-5 with TRBJ2-1, with 10 bases fitting TRBD1. CDR3 length: 15 residues. Trimming removed 4 bases from V and 2 bases from J; junction bases left unmatched: 3. Germline CDR1 and CDR2: SGHKS and YYEKEE (reference sequence). CDR3 nucleotides: TGTGCCAGCAGCGCCGGGACAGGGGCCTACAATGAGCAGTTCTTC. Its translation: CASSAGTGAYNEQFF.

This chain joins TRBV4-2 and TRBJ2-7, with D unclear. Trimming removed 1 base from V and 4 bases from J, with 17 bases in between. The germline CDR1 and CDR2 sequences are LGHNA and YNFKEQ. This CDR3 has 16 residues. CDR3 nucleotide sequence: TGTGCCAGCAGCCAAGGTCCCCCGGCATGGGCGTACGAGCAGTACTTC. This translates into CASSQGPPAWAYEQYF.

V and J are TRBV19 and TRBJ1-1, with D unclear. V lost 3 bases and J lost 2, with 10 bases in between. The CDR3 sequence is 14 residues long. Germline lookup yields CDR1 LNHDA and CDR2 SQIVND (reference sequence). CDR3 sequence (DNA): TGTGCCAGTAGTATGCGGGGAGTTAACACTGAAGCTTTCTTT. It yields the protein CASSMRGVNTEAFF.

This clone was counted only a few times. The chain joins TRBV7-2 to TRBJ2-3; TRBD2 is a possible D gene (6 bases). V shed 5 bases and J shed 8 bases, with 14 bases lying between them. Germline V gives CDR1 SGHTA, CDR2 FQGNSA. CDR3 length: 13 residues. CDR3 in DNA: TGTGCCAGCAGCCCACTAGCTTCTCCTACGCAGTATTTT. This translates into CASSPLASPTQYF.

The chain employs TRBV9 and TRBJ1-6; D is ambiguous. The CDR3 covers 14 residues. Trimming removed 3 bases from V and 7 bases from J, with 11 bases in between. Per germline, CDR1 SGDLS and CDR2 YYNGEE. The CDR3 protein is CASSGPGENSPLHF. CDR3 nucleotide sequence: TGTGCCAGCAGCGGCCCCGGAGAAAATTCACCCCTCCACTTT.